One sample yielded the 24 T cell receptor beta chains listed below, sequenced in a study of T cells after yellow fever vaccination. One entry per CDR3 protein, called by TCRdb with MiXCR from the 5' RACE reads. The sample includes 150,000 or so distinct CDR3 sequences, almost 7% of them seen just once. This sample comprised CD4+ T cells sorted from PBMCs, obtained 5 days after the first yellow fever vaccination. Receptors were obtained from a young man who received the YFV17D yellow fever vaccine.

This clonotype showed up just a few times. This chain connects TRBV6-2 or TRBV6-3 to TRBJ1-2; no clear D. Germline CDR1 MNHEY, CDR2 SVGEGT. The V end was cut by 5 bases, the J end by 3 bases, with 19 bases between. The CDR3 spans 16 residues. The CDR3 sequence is CASSPPPVLGDYGYTF. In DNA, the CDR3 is TGTGCCAGCAGTCCGCCACCTGTTCTTGGGGACTATGGCTACACCTTC.

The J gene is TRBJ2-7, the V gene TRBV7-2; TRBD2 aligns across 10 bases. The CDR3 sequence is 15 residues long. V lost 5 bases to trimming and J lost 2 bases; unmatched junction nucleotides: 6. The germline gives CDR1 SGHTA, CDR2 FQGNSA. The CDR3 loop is CASSPSSGGPYEQYF. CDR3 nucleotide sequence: TGTGCCAGCAGCCCCTCTAGCGGGGGCCCCTACGAGCAGTACTTC.

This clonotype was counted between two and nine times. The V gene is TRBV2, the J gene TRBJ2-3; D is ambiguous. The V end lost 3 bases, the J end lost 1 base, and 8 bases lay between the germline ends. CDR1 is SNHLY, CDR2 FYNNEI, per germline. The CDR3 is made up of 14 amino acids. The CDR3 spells CASSDRAGTDTQYF. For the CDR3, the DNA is TGTGCCAGCAGTGATCGGGCTGGCACAGATACGCAGTATTTT.

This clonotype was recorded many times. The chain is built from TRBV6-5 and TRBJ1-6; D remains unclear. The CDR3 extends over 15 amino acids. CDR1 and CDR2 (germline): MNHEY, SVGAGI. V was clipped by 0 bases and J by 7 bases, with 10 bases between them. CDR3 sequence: CASSYSSGPNSPLHF. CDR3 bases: TGTGCCAGCAGTTACTCTTCCGGACCGAATTCACCCCTCCACTTT.

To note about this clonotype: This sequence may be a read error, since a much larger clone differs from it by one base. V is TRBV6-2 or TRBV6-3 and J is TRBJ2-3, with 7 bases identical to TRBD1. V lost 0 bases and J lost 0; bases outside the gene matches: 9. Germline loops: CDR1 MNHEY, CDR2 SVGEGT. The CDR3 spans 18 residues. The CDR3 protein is CASSYSGRGIPSTDTQYF. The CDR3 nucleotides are TGTGCCAGCAGTTACTCCGGCAGGGGGATTCCTAGCACAGATACGCAGTATTTT.

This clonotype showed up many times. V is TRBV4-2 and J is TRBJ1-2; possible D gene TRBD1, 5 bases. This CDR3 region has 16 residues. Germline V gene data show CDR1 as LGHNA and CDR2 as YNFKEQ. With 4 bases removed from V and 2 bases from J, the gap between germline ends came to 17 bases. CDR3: CASSPLRGTVNYGYTF. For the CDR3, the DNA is TGTGCCAGCAGCCCCCTTCGCGGGACGGTAAACTATGGCTACACCTTC.

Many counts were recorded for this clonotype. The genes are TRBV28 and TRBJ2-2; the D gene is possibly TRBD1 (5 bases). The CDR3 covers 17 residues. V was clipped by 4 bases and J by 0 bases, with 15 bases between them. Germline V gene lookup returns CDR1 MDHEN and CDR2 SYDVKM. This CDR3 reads CASSSQWGVANTGELFF. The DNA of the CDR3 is TGTGCCAGCAGTTCGCAGTGGGGCGTAGCGAACACCGGGGAGCTGTTTTTT.

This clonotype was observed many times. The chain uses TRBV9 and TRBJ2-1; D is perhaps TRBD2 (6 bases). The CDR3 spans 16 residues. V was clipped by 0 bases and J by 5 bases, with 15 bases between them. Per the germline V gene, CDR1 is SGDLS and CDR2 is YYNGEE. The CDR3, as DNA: TGTGCCAGCAGCGTAGCTTCTTGGCGGGGCGACAATGAGCAGTTCTTC. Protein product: CASSVASWRGDNEQFF.

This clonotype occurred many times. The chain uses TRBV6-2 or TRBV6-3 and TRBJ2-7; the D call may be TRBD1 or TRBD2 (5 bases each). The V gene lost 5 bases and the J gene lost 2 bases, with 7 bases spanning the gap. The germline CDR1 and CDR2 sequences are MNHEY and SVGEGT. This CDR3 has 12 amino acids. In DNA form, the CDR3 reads TGTGCCAGCAGTGGGGACCCCTACGAGCAGTACGTC. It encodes CASSGDPYEQYV.

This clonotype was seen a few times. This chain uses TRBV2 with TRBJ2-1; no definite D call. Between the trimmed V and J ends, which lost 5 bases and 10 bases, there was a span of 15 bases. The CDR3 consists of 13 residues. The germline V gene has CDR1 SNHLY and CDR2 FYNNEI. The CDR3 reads CASSRTRSGEQFF. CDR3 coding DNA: TGTGCCAGCAGTCGGACCCGATCGGGCGAGCAGTTCTTC.

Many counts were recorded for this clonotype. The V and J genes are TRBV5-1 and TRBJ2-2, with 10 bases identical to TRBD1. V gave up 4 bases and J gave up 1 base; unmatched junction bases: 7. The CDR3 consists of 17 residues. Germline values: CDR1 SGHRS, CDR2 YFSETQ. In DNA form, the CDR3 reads TGCGCCAGCAGCCCCCGACAGGGGGCGGAGAACACCGGGGAGCTGTTTTTT. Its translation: CASSPRQGAENTGELFF.

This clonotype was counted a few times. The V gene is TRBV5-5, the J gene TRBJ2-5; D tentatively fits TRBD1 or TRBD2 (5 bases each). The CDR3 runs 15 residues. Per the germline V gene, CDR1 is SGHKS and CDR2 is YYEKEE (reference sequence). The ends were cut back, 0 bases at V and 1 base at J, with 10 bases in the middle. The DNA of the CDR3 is TGTGCCAGCAGCTTGGCCGGGGCACTCCAAGAGACCCAGTACTTC. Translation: CASSLAGALQETQYF. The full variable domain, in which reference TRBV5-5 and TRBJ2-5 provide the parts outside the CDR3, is DAGVTQSPTHLIKTRGQQVTLRCSPISGHKSVSWYQQVLGQGPQFIFQYYEKEERGRGNFPDRFSARQFPNYSSELNVNALLLGDSALYLCASSLAGALQETQYFGPGTRLLVL.

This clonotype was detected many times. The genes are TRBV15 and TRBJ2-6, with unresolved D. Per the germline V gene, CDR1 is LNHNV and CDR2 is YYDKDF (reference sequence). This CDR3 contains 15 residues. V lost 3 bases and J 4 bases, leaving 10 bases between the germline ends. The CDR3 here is CATSSIQPGANVLTF. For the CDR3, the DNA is TGTGCCACCAGCAGTATTCAACCCGGGGCCAACGTCCTGACTTTC.

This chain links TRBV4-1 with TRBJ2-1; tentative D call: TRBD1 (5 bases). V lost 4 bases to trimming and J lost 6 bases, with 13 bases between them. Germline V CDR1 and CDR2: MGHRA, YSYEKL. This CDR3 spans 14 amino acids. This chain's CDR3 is CASSRQGFPNEQFF. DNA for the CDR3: TGCGCCAGCAGCCGGCAGGGATTTCCCAATGAGCAGTTCTTC.

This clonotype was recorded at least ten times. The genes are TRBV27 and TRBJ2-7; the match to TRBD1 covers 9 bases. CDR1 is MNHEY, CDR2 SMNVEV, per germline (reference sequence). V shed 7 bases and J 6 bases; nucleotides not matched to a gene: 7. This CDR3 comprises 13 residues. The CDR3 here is CASNKQGAGEQYF. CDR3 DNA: TGTGCCAGCAATAAACAGGGGGCGGGCGAGCAGTACTTC.

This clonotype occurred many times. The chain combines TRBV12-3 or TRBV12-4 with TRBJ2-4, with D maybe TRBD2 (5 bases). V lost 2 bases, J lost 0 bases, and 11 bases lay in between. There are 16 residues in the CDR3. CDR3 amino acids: CASSLWAGGAKNIQYF. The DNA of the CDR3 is TGTGCCAGCAGTTTATGGGCGGGCGGAGCCAAAAACATTCAGTACTTC.

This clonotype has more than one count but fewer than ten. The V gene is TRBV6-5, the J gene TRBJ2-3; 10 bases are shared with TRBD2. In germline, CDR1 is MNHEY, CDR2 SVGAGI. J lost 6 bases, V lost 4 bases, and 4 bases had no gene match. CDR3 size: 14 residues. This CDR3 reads CASSSAGGSDTQYF. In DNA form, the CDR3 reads TGTGCCAGCAGTTCAGCGGGGGGGTCGGATACGCAGTATTTT.

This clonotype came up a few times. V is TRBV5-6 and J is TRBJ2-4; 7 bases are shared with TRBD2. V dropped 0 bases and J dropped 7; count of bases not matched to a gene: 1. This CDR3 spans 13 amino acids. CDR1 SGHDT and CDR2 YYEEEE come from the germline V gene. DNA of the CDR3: TGTGCCAGCAGCTTGGGGGGGGGGAACATTCAGTACTTC. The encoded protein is CASSLGGGNIQYF. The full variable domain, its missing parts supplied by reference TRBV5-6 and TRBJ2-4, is DAGVTQSPTHLIKTRGQQVTLRCSPKSGHDTVSWYQQALGQGPQFIFQYYEEEERQRGNFPDRFSGHQFPNYSSELNVNALLLGDSALYLCASSLGGGNIQYFGAGTRLSVL.

The CDR3 spells CASSQAGGPSNEQFF. The CDR3 DNA follows: TGTGCCAGCAGCCAAGCGGGGGGTCCTTCTAATGAGCAGTTCTTC. The rearrangement links TRBV5-6 to TRBJ2-1; 9 bases align to TRBD2. CDR1 and CDR2 from the germline V gene are SGHDT and YYEEEE. This CDR3 has 15 amino acids. Losses at the gene ends were 4 bases for V and 7 bases for J; bases not matched to a gene: 9.

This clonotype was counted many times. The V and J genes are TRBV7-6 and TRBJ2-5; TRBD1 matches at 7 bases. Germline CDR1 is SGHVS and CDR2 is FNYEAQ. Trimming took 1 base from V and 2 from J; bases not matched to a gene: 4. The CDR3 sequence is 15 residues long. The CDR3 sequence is CASSLVARGQETQYF. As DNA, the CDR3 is TGTGCCAGCAGCTTAGTTGCCAGGGGGCAAGAGACCCAGTACTTC.

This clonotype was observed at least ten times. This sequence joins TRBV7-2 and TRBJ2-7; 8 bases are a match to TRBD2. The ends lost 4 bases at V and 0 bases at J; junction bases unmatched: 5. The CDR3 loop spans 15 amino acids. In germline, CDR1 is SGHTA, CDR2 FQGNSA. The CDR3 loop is CASSSRGGHSYEQYV. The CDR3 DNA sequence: TGTGCCAGCAGCTCCCGCGGGGGGCACTCCTACGAGCAGTACGTC.

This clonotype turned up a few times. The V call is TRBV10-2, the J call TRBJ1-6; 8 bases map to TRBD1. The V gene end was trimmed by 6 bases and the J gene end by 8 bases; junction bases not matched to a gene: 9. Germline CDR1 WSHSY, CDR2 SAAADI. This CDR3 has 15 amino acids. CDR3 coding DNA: TGCGCCAGCAGAGCTACTACAGGGGGAGATTCACCCCTCCACTTT. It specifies CASRATTGGDSPLHF.

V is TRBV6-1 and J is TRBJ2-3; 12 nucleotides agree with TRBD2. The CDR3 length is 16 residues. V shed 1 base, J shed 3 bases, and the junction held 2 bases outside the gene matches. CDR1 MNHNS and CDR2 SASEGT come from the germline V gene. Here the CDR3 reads CASSEGLAGGTDTQYF. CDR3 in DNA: TGTGCCAGCAGTGAAGGGCTAGCGGGGGGGACAGATACGCAGTATTTT.

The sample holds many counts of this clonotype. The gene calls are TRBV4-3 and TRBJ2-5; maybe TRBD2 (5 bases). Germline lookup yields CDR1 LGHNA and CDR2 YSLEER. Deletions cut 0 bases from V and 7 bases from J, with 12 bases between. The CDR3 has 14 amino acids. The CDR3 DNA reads TGCGCCAGCAGCCAAGAGACGGGCCGGGGGACCCAGTACTTC. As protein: CASSQETGRGTQYF.